This T cell receptor (beta chain) emerged from a study of blood T cell repertoires in COVID-19. Study as a whole: The analysed material was cDNA or gDNA that came from T cells, B-cell-depleted T cells, or PBMCs.

CDR1 and CDR2 from the germline V gene are MNHEY and SMNVEV (reference sequence). Trimming removed 6 bases from V and 3 bases from J, with 16 bases in between. The CDR3 sequence is 15 residues long. Sequencing used immunoSEQ multiplex PCR; TCRdb keeps in-frame clones, though not all of them. This table has roughly 260,000 clones, around 89% appearing once. Sequencing input: peripheral blood. The rearrangement uses TRBV27 and TRBJ2-3; D call uncertain. This receptor was identified in a woman in her thirties or forties with acute or convalescent COVID-19. CDR3 sequence: CASSPSASRTDTQYF. In nucleotides, the CDR3 is TGTGCCAGCAGCCCGTCAGCGAGTAGGACAGATACGCAGTATTTT.